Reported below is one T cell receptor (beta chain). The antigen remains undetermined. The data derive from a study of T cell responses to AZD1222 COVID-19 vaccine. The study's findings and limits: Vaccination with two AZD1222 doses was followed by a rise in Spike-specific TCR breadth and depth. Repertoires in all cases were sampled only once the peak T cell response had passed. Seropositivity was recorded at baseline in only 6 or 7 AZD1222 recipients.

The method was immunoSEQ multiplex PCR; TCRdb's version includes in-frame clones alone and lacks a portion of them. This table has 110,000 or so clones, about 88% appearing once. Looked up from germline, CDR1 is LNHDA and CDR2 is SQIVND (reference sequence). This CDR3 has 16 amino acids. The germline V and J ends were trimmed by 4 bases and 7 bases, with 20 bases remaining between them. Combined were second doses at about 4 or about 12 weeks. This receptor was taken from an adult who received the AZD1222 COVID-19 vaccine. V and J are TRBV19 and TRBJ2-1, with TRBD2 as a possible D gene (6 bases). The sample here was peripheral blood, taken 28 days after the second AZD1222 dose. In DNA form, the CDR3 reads TGTGCCAGTAGTACTGTACTAGCTTCCAAGAGAAATGAGCAGTTCTTC. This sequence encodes CASSTVLASKRNEQFF. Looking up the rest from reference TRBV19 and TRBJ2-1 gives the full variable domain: DGGITQSPKYLFRKEGQNVTLSCEQNLNHDAMYWYRQDPGQGLRLIYYSQIVNDFQKGDIAEGYSVSREKKESFPLTVTSAQKNPTAFYLCASSTVLASKRNEQFFGPGTRLTVL.